A single sample is the source of the 11 T cell receptor beta chains below, sequenced in a study of response to subunit inactivated influenza vaccine. TCRdb passed the RT-PCR reads through MiXCR, listing each CDR3 protein once. Here the sample spans 250,000 to 350,000 distinct CDR3 sequences, roughly 20% being singletons. The sequenced sample was PBMCs from blood, obtained 21 months after vaccination. Source of these receptors: a man between 50 and 69 years old who received an inactivated influenza vaccine.

The chain has TRBV5-5 and TRBJ1-2; perhaps TRBD1 as D (5 bases). The CDR3 runs 14 residues. Germline assignment: CDR1 SGHKS and CDR2 YYEKEE (reference sequence). V was trimmed by 0 bases and J by 3 bases, leaving 9 bases between them. CDR3 region: CASSLAGRDYGYTF. Written as DNA, the CDR3 is TGTGCCAGCAGCTTGGCGGGGCGCGACTATGGCTACACCTTC. Full variable domain (remainder filled in from reference TRBV5-5 and TRBJ1-2): DAGVTQSPTHLIKTRGQQVTLRCSPISGHKSVSWYQQVLGQGPQFIFQYYEKEERGRGNFPDRFSARQFPNYSSELNVNALLLGDSALYLCASSLAGRDYGYTFGSGTRLTVV.

The chain links TRBV3-1 to TRBJ1-1; a weak D match, TRBD1 (5 bases). The CDR3 extends over 14 amino acids. Trimming pared 4 bases from V and 5 bases from J, leaving 14 bases between. CDR1 is LGHDT, CDR2 YNNKEL, per germline (reference sequence). DNA for the CDR3: TGTGCCAGCAGCCCCTGGGGGGGGATGACTGAAGCTTTCTTT. Amino acids: CASSPWGGMTEAFF.

This clonotype was seen a handful of times. The gene calls are TRBV12-3 or TRBV12-4 and TRBJ1-4, with no clear D. Trimming removed 6 bases from V and 0 bases from J, with 14 bases in between. The CDR3 consists of 16 residues. Here the CDR3 reads CASSSSLPTTNEKLFF. In nucleotides, the CDR3 is TGTGCCAGCAGCTCTTCACTCCCGACAACTAATGAAAAACTGTTTTTT.

This clonotype has only a few counts. CDR3: CASSLGPSSYNEQFF. The CDR3 DNA reads as TGTGCCAGCAGCTTAGGTCCTAGCTCCTACAATGAGCAGTTCTTC. The chain recombines TRBV11-2 with TRBJ2-1, with D hard to call. This CDR3 region has 15 residues. V was cut by 1 base and J by 0 bases, with 7 bases left in between. Germline V lookup: CDR1 SGHAT, CDR2 FQNNGV.

This clonotype was observed a few times. This sequence joins TRBV9 and TRBJ2-1; TRBD2 might be the D (5 bases). This CDR3 region has 16 residues. V was shortened by 4 bases and J by 7 bases, with 21 bases between the two germline ends. Per the germline V gene, CDR1 is SGDLS and CDR2 is YYNGEE. Here the CDR3 DNA reads TGTGCCAGCAGCCTCGGACCGGGGTCCGTTTCAAATGAGCAGTTCTTC. It encodes CASSLGPGSVSNEQFF. Complete variable domain (other parts from reference TRBV9 and TRBJ2-1): DSGVTQTPKHLITATGQRVTLRCSPRSGDLSVYWYQQSLDQGLQFLIQYYNGEERAKGNILERFSAQQFPDLHSELNLSSLELGDSALYFCASSLGPGSVSNEQFFGPGTRLTVL.

This clonotype has only a few counts. The gene calls are TRBV18 and TRBJ1-3, with D perhaps matching TRBD1 (5 bases). The CDR3 is made up of 14 amino acids. Germline CDR1 reads KGHSH; CDR2 reads LQKENI. V gave up 3 bases and J gave up 5 bases, with 11 bases separating them. The chain's CDR3 is CASSPSGARNTIYF. As DNA, the CDR3 is TGTGCCAGCTCACCCTCCGGGGCAAGAAACACCATATATTTT. The whole variable domain, remainder taken from reference TRBV18 and TRBJ1-3, is NAGVMQNPRHLVRRRGQEARLRCSPMKGHSHVYWYRQLPEEGLKFMVYLQKENIIDESGMPKERFSAEFPKEGPSILRIQQVVRGDSAAYFCASSPSGARNTIYFGEGSWLTVV.

The genes are TRBV29-1 and TRBJ2-7, with D unclear. Germline loops: CDR1 SQVTM, CDR2 ANQGSEA. This CDR3 is built from 11 residues. Trimming took off 4 bases at V and 6 bases at J, with 10 bases between the two ends. CDR3 residues: CSVVSRGEQYF. The CDR3 DNA follows: TGCAGCGTTGTCTCCAGAGGCGAGCAGTACTTC.

V is TRBV5-1 and J is TRBJ2-1, with 8 bases that match TRBD1. V lost 4 bases to trimming and J lost 0 bases; unmatched junction nucleotides: 6. Germline V gene data show CDR1 as SGHRS and CDR2 as YFSETQ. This CDR3 has 16 amino acids. The CDR3 DNA sequence: TGCGCCAGCAGCCCGGACAGGGCAGGCTCCTACAATGAGCAGTTCTTC. Translating it yields CASSPDRAGSYNEQFF.

The sample holds a few counts of this clonotype. The chain uses TRBV18 and TRBJ2-3; D ambiguous. The CDR3 loop spans 13 amino acids. Trimming cost V 3 bases and J 6 bases, with 10 bases left between them. CDR1 is KGHSH and CDR2 is LQKENI in the germline V gene. The CDR3 DNA reads as TGTGCCAGCTCACCCTTCTATTCTGATACGCAGTATTTT. Translated, it gives CASSPFYSDTQYF.

There are a few counts of this clonotype. The gene calls are TRBV29-1 and TRBJ1-4; TRBD1 matches 8 bases. CDR1 SQVTM and CDR2 ANQGSEA come from the germline V gene. The CDR3 loop spans 16 amino acids. J gave up 2 bases and V 1 base, and 6 bases lay outside the gene matches. CDR3 residues: CSVEGRTGGTNEKLFF. The CDR3 nucleotides read TGCAGCGTTGAAGGGAGAACAGGGGGTACTAATGAAAAACTGTTTTTT.

This clonotype came up many times. V is TRBV12-3 or TRBV12-4 and J is TRBJ1-2; weak D call: TRBD1 (5 bases). This CDR3 contains 12 residues. Trimming removed 8 bases at V and 5 bases at J, with 12 bases between. In DNA, the CDR3 is TGTGCCAGCGCGGCAGGGTTATATGGCTACACCTTC. Translation: CASAAGLYGYTF.